This T cell receptor (beta chain) was obtained from a study of T-cell reconstitution after alpha-beta-depleted transplantation in children. Study observations and caveats: Expanded graft clones, several hundred of them, were reportedly the source of alpha-beta T cells about two months after transplant. Surviving recipient T cells and thymic progenitors produced the high day-60 TCRbeta diversity seen in some patients. Newly produced T cells mostly provided counts and TCRbeta diversity after one year, as hyperexpanded clones declined.

V shed 6 bases and J shed 7 bases, with 9 bases lying between them. CDR3 length: 11 residues. Germline V gene data show CDR1 as MNHEY and CDR2 as SVGAGI. This clonotype came up many times. What it binds is not known. Preparing the TCRbeta library involved the use of unique molecular identifiers. Via MiXCR, TCRdb re-called the PCR reads, giving one row per CDR3 protein. The sample shows more than 3,500 distinct CDR3 sequences, just under 20% of them seen only once. The chain uses TRBV6-5 and TRBJ1-2; TRBD1 might be the D (5 bases). The sequenced sample was PBMCs, mostly from graft donor cells, obtained 180 days after TCRalphabeta/CD19-depleted stem cell transplant. The sequence came from a male patient aged 2-9 years who had a stem cell transplant for acute lymphoblastic leukemia, so the T cells may come from the graft donor. The CDR3 bases are TGTGCCAGCAGGGGGCAGCTTGGCTACACCTTC. Translation gives CASRGQLGYTF.